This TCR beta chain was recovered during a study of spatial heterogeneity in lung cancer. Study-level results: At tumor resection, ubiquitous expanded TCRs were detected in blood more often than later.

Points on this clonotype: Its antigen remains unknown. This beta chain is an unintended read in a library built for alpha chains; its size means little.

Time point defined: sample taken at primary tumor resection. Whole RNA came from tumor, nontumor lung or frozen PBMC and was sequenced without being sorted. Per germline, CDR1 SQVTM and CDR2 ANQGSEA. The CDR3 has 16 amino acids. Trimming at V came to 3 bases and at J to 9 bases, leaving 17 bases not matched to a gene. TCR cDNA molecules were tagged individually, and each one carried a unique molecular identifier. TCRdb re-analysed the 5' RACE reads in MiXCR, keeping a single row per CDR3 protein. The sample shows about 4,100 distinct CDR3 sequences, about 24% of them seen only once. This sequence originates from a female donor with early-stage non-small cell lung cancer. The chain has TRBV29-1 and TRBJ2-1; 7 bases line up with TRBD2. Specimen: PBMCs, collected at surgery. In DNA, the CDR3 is TGCAGCGTTGAGTCCGGAGCGGGGAGGGCCTTTGGTGAGCAGTTCTTC. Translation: CSVESGAGRAFGEQFF.